The clone carrying this T cell receptor beta chain was observed a few times. Its antigen is not identified. Next came a second PCR, run for about 7 to 12 cycles, which used a sample-barcoded 5' primer along with a J-beta primer mix. Each cDNA molecule, via a template-switch adaptor with 12 random nucleotides, was tagged. Per-sample output comprised a minimum of 3 million paired-end reads containing CDR3. TCRdb re-analysed the 5' RACE reads in MiXCR, keeping a single row per CDR3 protein. The repertoire holds 1.5 million to 2 million distinct CDR3 sequences, with 28% as singletons. The CDR3 covers 15 residues. The germline CDR1 and CDR2 sequences are KGHDR and SFDVKD. V dropped 7 bases and J dropped 4 bases, with 18 bases sitting between them. The sample is drawn from a study of blood T cells in healthy people across ages. Findings and limits, study-wide: The study could not conclusively compare naive and antigen-experienced cells, given its unsorted PBMCs.

Total RNA was isolated from each sample in quantities of at least 5 micrograms. The chain combines TRBV24-1 with TRBJ1-1; a possible D gene is TRBD1 (6 bases). The material sequenced was blood. The receptor's source is a woman in her 30s in good health. The CDR3, as DNA: TGTGCCACCAGAGAGACCGGGACACCCTTCACTGAAGCTTTCTTT. Residues: CATRETGTPFTEAFF.